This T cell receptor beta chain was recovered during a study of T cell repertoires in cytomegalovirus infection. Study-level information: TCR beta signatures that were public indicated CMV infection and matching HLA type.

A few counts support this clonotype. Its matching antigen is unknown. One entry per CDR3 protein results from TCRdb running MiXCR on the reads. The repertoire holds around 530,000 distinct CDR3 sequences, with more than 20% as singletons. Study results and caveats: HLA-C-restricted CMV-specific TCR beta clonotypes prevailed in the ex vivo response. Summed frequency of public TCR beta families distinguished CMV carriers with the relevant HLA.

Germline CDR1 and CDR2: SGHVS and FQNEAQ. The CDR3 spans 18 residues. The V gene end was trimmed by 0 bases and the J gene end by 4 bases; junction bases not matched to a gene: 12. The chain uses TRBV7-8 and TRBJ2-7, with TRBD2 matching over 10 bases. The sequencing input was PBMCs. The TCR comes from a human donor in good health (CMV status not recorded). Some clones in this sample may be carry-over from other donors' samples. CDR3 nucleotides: TGTGCCAGCAGCTTAGCGTCCCTAGCGGGAGTTGCGTATTACGAGCAGTACTTC. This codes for CASSLASLAGVAYYEQYF.